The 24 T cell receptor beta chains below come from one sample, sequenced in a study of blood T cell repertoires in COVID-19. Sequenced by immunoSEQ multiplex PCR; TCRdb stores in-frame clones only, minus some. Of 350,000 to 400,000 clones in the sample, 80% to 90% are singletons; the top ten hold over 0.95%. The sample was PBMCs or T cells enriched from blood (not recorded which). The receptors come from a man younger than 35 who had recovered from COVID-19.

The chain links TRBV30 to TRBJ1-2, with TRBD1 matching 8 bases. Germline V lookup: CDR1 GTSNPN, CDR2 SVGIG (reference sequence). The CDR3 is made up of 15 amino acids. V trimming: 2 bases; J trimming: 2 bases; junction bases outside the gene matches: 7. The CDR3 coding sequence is TGTGCCTGGAGTAGACGAAGGACAGGGAACTATGGCTACACCTTC. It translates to CAWSRRRTGNYGYTF.

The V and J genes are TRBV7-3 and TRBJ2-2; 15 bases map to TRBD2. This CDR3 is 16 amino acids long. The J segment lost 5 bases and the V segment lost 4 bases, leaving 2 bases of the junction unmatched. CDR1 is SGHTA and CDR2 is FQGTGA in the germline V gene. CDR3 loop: CASSSGTSGGTGELFF. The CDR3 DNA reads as TGTGCCAGCAGCTCCGGGACTAGCGGGGGGACCGGGGAGCTGTTTTTT.

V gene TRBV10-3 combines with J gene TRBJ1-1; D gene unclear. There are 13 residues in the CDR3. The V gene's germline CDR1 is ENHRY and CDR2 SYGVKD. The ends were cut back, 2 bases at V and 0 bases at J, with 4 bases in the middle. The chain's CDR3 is CAISEEVNTEAFF. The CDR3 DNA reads TGTGCCATCAGTGAGGAGGTGAACACTGAAGCTTTCTTT.

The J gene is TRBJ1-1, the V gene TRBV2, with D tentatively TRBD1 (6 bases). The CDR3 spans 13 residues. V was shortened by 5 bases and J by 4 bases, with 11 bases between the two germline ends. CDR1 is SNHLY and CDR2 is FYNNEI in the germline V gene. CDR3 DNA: TGTGCCAGCAGTAACAGGGTCCCCACTGAAGCTTTCTTT. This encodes CASSNRVPTEAFF.

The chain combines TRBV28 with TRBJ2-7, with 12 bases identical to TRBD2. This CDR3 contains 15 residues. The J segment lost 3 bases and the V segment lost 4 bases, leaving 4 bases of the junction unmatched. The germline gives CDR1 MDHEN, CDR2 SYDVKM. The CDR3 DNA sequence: TGTGCCAGCAGTTCTCTAGCGGGAGGGAACTACGAGCAGTACTTC. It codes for CASSSLAGGNYEQYF.

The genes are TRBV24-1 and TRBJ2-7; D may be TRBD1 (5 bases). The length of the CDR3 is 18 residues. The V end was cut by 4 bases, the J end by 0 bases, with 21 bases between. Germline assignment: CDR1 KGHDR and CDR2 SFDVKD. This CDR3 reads CATSEPSSDSYPSYEQYF. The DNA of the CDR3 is TGTGCCACCAGTGAACCGAGCTCAGACAGTTACCCCTCCTACGAGCAGTACTTC.

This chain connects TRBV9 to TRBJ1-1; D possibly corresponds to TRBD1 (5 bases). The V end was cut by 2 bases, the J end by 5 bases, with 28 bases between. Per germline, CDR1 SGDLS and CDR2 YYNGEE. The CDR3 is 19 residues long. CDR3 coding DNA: TGTGCCAGCAGCGTCCATGTCCCGGGCCACAGGTCCAGGTTTACTGAAGCTTTCTTT. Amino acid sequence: CASSVHVPGHRSRFTEAFF.

The CDR3 DNA reads as TGTGCCAGTAGTATTGAGGTCAGGGGGTCCGAGACCCAGTACTTC. Amino acid sequence: CASSIEVRGSETQYF. The chain recombines TRBV19 with TRBJ2-5, with 7 bases fitting TRBD1. This CDR3 is 15 amino acids long. The ends lost 3 bases at V and 5 bases at J; junction bases unmatched: 9. Germline assignment: CDR1 LNHDA and CDR2 SQIVND (reference sequence).

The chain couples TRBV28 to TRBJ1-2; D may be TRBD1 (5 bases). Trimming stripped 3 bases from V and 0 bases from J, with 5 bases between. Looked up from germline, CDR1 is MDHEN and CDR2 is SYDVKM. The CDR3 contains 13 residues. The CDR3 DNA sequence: TGTGCCAGCAGTTTCAGGGCTAACTATGGCTACACCTTC. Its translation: CASSFRANYGYTF.

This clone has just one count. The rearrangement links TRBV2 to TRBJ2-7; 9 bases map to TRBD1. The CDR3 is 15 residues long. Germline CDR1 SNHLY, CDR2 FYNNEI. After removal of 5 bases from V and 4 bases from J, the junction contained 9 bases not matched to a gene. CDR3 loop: CASSPVGQGGYEQYF. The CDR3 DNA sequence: TGTGCCAGCAGTCCCGTGGGACAGGGAGGATACGAGCAGTACTTC.

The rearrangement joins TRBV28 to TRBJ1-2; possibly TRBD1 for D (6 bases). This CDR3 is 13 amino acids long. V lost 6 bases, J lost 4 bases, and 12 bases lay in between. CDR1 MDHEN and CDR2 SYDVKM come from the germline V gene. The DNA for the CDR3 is TGTGCCAGCAGGGAACAGGGCTCCTATGGCTACACCTTC. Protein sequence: CASREQGSYGYTF.

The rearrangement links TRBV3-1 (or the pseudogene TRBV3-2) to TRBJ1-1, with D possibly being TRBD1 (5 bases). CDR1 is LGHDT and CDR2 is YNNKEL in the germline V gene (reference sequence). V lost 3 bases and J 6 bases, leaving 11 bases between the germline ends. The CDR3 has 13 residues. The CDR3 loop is CASSQGLTAEAFF. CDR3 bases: TGTGCCAGCAGCCAGGGACTGACCGCTGAAGCTTTCTTT.

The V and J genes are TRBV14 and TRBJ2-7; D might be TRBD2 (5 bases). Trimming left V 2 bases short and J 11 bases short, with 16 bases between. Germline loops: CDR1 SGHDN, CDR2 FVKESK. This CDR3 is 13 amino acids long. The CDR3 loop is CASSQSPGLEEYF. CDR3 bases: TGTGCCAGCAGCCAATCCCCGGGTCTGGAGGAGTACTTC.

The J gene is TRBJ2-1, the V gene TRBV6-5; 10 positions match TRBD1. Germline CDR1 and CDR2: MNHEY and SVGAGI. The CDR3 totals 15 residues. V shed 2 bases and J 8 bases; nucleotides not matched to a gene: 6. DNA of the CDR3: TGTGCCAGCAGTTACCCGGGACAGGGGTCCCATGAGCAGTTCTTC. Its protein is CASSYPGQGSHEQFF.

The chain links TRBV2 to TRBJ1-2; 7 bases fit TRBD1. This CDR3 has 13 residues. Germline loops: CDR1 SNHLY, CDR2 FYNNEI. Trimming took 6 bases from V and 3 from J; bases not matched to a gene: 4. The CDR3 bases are TGTGCCAGCAGCGCACAGGGGTACTATGGCTACACCTTC. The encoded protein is CASSAQGYYGYTF.

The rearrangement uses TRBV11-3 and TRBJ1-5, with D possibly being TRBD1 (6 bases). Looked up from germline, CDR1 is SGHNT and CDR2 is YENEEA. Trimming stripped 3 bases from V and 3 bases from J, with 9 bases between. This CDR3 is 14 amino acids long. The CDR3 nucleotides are TGTGCCAGCAGCTTCAGGGGATTCAATCAGCCCCAGCATTTT. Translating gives CASSFRGFNQPQHF.

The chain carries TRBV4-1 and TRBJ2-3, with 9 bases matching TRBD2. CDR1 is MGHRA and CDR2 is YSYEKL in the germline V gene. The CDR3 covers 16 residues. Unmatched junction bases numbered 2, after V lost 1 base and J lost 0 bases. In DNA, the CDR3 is TGCGCCAGCAGCCAAGCAGCGGGGGGTAGCACAGATACGCAGTATTTT. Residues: CASSQAAGGSTDTQYF.

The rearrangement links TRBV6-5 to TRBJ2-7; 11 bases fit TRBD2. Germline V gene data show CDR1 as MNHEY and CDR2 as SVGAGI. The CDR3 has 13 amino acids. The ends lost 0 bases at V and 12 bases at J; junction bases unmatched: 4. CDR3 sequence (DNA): TGTGCCAGCAGTTACTCCGCTAGCGGGAGGACGTACTTC. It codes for CASSYSASGRTYF.

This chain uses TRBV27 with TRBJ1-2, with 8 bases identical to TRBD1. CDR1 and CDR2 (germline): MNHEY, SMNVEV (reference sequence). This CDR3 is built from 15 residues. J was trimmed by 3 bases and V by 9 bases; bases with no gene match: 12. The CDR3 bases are TGTGCCAGTAAATATGGACAGGGCTGGGACTATGGCTACACCTTC. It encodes CASKYGQGWDYGYTF.

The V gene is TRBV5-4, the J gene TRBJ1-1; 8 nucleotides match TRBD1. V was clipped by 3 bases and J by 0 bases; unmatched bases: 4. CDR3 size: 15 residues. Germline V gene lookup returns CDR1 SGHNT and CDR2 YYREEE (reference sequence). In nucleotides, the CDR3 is TGTGCCAGCAGCTGGGGGGGACAGGTGAACACTGAAGCTTTCTTT. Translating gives CASSWGGQVNTEAFF.

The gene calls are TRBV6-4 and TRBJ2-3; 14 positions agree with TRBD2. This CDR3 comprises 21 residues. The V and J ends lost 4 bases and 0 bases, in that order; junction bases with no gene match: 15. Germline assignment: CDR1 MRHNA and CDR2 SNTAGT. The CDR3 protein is CASSVSGGLAGESASTDTQYF. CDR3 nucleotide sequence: TGTGCCAGCAGTGTCTCCGGGGGACTAGCGGGGGAATCTGCTAGCACAGATACGCAGTATTTT.

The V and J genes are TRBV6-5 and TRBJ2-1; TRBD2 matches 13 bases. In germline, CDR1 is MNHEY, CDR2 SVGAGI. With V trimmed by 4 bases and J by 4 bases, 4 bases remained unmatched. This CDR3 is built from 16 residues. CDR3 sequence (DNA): TGTGCCAGCAGTTTACCACTAGCGGGAGGGTACAATGAGCAGTTCTTC. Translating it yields CASSLPLAGGYNEQFF.

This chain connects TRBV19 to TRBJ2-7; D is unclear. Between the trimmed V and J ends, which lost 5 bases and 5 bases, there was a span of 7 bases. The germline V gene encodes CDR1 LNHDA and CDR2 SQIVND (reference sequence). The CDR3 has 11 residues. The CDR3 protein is CASSEHDEQYF. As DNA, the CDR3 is TGTGCCAGTAGTGAGCATGACGAGCAGTACTTC. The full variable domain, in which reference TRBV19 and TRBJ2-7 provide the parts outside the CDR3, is DGGITQSPKYLFRKEGQNVTLSCEQNLNHDAMYWYRQDPGQGLRLIYYSQIVNDFQKGDIAEGYSVSREKKESFPLTVTSAQKNPTAFYLCASSEHDEQYFGPGTRLTVT.

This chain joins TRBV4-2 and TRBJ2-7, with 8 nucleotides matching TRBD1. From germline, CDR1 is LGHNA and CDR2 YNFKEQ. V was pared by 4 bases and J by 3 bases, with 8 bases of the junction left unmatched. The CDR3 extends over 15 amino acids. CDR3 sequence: CASSPGGTGNYEQYF. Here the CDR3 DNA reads TGTGCCAGCAGCCCAGGCGGGACAGGCAACTACGAGCAGTACTTC.